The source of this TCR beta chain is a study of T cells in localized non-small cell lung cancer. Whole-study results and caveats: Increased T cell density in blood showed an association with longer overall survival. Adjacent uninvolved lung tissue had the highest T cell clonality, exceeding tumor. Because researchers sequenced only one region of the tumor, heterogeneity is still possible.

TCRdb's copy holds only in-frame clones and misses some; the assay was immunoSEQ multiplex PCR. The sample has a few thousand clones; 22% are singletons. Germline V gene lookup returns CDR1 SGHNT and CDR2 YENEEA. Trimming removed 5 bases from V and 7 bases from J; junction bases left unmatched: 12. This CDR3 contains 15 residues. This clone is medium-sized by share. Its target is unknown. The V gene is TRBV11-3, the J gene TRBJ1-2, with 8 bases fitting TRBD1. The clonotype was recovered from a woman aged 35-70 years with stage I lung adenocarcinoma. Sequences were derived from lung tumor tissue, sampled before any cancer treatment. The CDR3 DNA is TGTGCCAGCAGCGGCCCCGGACAGGGCGTTATTGGCTACACCTTC. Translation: CASSGPGQGVIGYTF.